Sequencing of this T cell receptor (beta chain) was carried out in a study of cytomegalovirus exposure and HLA in healthy donors. Germline V gene sequence: CDR1 MRHNA, CDR2 SNTAGT. The CDR3 sequence is 15 residues long. The trim removed 5 bases at V and 5 bases at J, leaving 4 bases unmatched. The PCR contained 60 Vbeta and 13 Jbeta primers. Produced via immunoSEQ multiplex PCR; TCRdb's table is partial and in-frame only. The profile shows about 150,000 clones, roughly four fifths of them singletons. This rearrangement joins TRBV6-4 to TRBJ2-2; 11 bases match TRBD2. The receptor's source is a man between 18 and 35 years old in good health and CMV-seronegative. Sequencing was done on a sample of PBMCs. The CDR3 bases are TGTGCCAGCAGTTTGGGACTAGCGGTGACCGGGGAGCTGTTTTTT. Translation: CASSLGLAVTGELFF.